One T cell receptor beta chain is described in this entry. The CDR3 length is 15 residues. The V and J ends lost 3 bases and 8 bases respectively, with 22 bases between them. Germline CDR1 and CDR2: GTSNPN and SVGIG (reference sequence). These data come from a study of cytomegalovirus exposure and HLA in healthy donors. The PCR ran on 60 Vbeta and 13 Jbeta primers. The method was immunoSEQ multiplex PCR; TCRdb's version includes in-frame clones alone and lacks a portion of them. The sample has tens of thousands of clones, about 71% seen once. This TCR derives from a woman aged 50 to 65 in good health and CMV-seropositive. The material sequenced was PBMCs. The chain carries TRBV30 and TRBJ1-2, with D unresolved. The CDR3 spells CAWSPGPDSHFGYTF. CDR3 DNA sequence: TGTGCCTGGAGCCCAGGCCCGGACTCTCACTTCGGCTACACCTTC.